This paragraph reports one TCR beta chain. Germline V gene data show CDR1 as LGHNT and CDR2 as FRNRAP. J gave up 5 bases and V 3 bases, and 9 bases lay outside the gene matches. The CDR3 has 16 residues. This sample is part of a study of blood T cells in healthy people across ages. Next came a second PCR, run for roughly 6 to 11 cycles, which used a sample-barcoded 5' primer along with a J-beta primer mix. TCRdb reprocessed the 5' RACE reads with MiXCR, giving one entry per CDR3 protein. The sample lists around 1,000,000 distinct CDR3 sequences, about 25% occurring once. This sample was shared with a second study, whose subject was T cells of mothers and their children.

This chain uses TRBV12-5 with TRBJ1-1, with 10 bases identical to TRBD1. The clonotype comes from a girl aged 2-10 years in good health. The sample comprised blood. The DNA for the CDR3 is TGTGCTAGTGGTTTTTCCCGACAGGGGGCAACAACTGAAGCTTTCTTT. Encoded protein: CASGFSRQGATTEAFF. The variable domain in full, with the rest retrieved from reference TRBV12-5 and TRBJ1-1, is DARVTQTPRHKVTEMGQEVTMRCQPILGHNTVFWYRQTMMQGLELLAYFRNRAPLDDSGMPKDRFSAEMPDATLATLKIQPSEPRDSAVYFCASGFSRQGATTEAFFGQGTRLTVV.